Each of the 27 T cell receptor beta chains below was sequenced from the same sample in a study of response to subunit inactivated influenza vaccine (dated by TCRdb to 2016 to 2019). The library came from RT-PCR. Sequencing was carried out with an Illumina HiSeq 2500. TCRdb applied fastp at Q25 and MiXCR to the public reads, then kept only in-frame beta chains. Under each unique CDR3 protein, matching rows form one entry showing the most common genes and DNA. In this sample the table shows around 470,000 distinct CDR3 sequences, approximately 6.9% of which occur a single time. The leading ten clones occupy approximately 14% of the sample. This sample comprised PBMCs from blood, obtained around 25 months after vaccination. The receptors stem from a man aged 45 to 70 who received an inactivated influenza vaccine. Donor details come from another sample of the same person, matched by shared clones.

The sample holds a few counts of this clonotype. The gene calls are TRBV5-5 and TRBJ2-3; 8 bases line up with TRBD1. The CDR3 length is 15 residues. J gave up 5 bases and V 4 bases, and 9 bases lay outside the gene matches. Germline CDR1 reads SGHKS; CDR2 reads YYEKEE (reference sequence). Here the CDR3 DNA reads TGTGCCAGCAGCACTCCCGGGACAGGTATAGATACGCAGTATTTT. Protein product: CASSTPGTGIDTQYF.

This chain connects TRBV4-2 to TRBJ2-6; 9 bases map to TRBD1. The germline CDR1 and CDR2 sequences are LGHNA and YNFKEQ. The CDR3 is 21 amino acids. Losses at the gene ends were 0 bases for V and 1 base for J; bases not matched to a gene: 13. The CDR3 coding sequence is TGTGCCAGCAGCCAAGATCGAATTAGGACAGGGGCGCGATCTGGGGCCAACGTCCTGACTTTC. Its translation is CASSQDRIRTGARSGANVLTF.

There are a few counts of this clonotype. The chain employs TRBV20-1 and TRBJ1-5; TRBD1 might be the D (5 bases). There are 16 residues in the CDR3. V gave up 0 bases and J gave up 6 bases, with 18 bases separating them. The germline V gene has CDR1 DFQATT and CDR2 SNEGSKA (reference sequence). The CDR3 loop reads CSARDPRQGGRQPQHF. The CDR3 region has the DNA TGCAGTGCTAGAGATCCCCGTCAGGGCGGGCGTCAGCCCCAGCATTTT.

The CDR3 DNA reads as TGTGCCAGCAGTGGGGCGGGGGCCCAGCCCCAGCATTTT. This encodes CASSGAGAQPQHF. The chain joins TRBV6-1 to TRBJ1-5; a weak D match, TRBD1 (6 bases). CDR1 MNHNS and CDR2 SASEGT come from the germline V gene. Between the trimmed V and J ends, which lost 4 bases and 7 bases, there was a span of 11 bases. The CDR3 extends over 13 amino acids.

In its sample, this clonotype was seen a few times. V usage is TRBV7-9 and J usage is TRBJ2-5; D is undetermined. Germline CDR1 is SEHNR and CDR2 is FQNEAQ (reference sequence). V was shortened by 1 base and J by 1 base, with 7 bases between the two germline ends. This CDR3 comprises 14 residues. The CDR3 sequence: CASSLGFSQETQYF. The DNA for the CDR3 is TGTGCCAGCAGCTTAGGCTTCAGCCAAGAGACCCAGTACTTC. The whole variable domain, remainder taken from reference TRBV7-9 and TRBJ2-5, is DTGVSQNPRHKITKRGQNVTFRCDPISEHNRLYWYRQTLGQGPEFLTYFQNEAQLEKSRLLSDRFSAERPKGSFSTLEIQRTEQGDSAMYLCASSLGFSQETQYFGPGTRLLVL.

Ten or more counts support this clonotype. The rearrangement uses TRBV20-1 and TRBJ1-1, with a possible D match to TRBD1 (5 bases). Germline CDR1 reads DFQATT; CDR2 reads SNEGSKA (reference sequence). This CDR3 is 11 amino acids long. Trimming pared 8 bases from V and 6 bases from J, leaving 13 bases between. The DNA for the CDR3 is TGCAGTTTATTCCGGGGCTCTGAAGCTTTCTTT. This codes for CSLFRGSEAFF.

In this sample, this clonotype turned up many times. This chain joins TRBV7-9 and TRBJ1-2; 9 bases agree with TRBD1. The germline CDR1 and CDR2 sequences are SEHNR and FQNEAQ (reference sequence). The trim removed 5 bases at V and 4 bases at J, leaving 8 bases unmatched. The CDR3 is 15 amino acids. Here the CDR3 reads CASSLGQGPLYGYTF. In nucleotides, the CDR3 is TGTGCCAGCAGCCTTGGACAGGGGCCCCTCTATGGCTACACCTTC.

This clonotype was detected a few times. The gene calls are TRBV2 and TRBJ1-1, with unresolved D. V lost 1 base to trimming and J lost 1 base, with 10 bases between them. The CDR3 is 15 amino acids. Per the germline V gene, CDR1 is SNHLY and CDR2 is FYNNEI. The CDR3 reads CASSEVGSGNTEAFF. The CDR3 DNA follows: TGTGCCAGCAGTGAAGTGGGTAGTGGGAACACTGAAGCTTTCTTT.

This clonotype was recorded at least ten times. The chain has TRBV28 and TRBJ2-1; 8 nucleotides match TRBD1. Germline CDR1 MDHEN, CDR2 SYDVKM. CDR3 length: 15 amino acids. The trim removed 8 bases at V and 4 bases at J, leaving 10 bases unmatched. This chain's CDR3 is CASAPGTGNYNEQFF. Here the CDR3 DNA reads TGTGCCAGCGCACCAGGGACAGGAAATTACAATGAGCAGTTCTTC. Looking up the rest from reference TRBV28 and TRBJ2-1 gives the full variable domain: DVKVTQSSRYLVKRTGEKVFLECVQDMDHENMFWYRQDPGLGLRLIYFSYDVKMKEKGDIPEGYSVSREKKERFSLILESASTNQTSMYLCASAPGTGNYNEQFFGPGTRLTVL.

This sequence joins TRBV11-2 and TRBJ2-2; 14 positions match TRBD2. With V trimmed by 4 bases and J by 0 bases, 4 bases remained unmatched. This CDR3 has 18 residues. The germline V gene encodes CDR1 SGHAT and CDR2 FQNNGV. CDR3 loop: CASSSGLAGVTNTGELFF. CDR3 DNA sequence: TGTGCCAGCAGCTCGGGACTAGCGGGAGTAACGAACACCGGGGAGCTGTTTTTT.

The genes are TRBV10-3 and TRBJ1-1; D gene unclear. This CDR3 is built from 12 residues. Germline V gene data show CDR1 as ENHRY and CDR2 as SYGVKD. Deletions cut 4 bases from V and 7 bases from J, with 10 bases between. The CDR3: CAISGVMGEAFF. The CDR3 DNA is TGTGCCATCAGTGGGGTTATGGGTGAAGCTTTCTTT.

This clonotype was observed a handful of times. The chain combines TRBV20-1 with TRBJ2-1; 11 bases agree with TRBD2. Germline lookup yields CDR1 DFQATT and CDR2 SNEGSKA (reference sequence). CDR3 length: 17 amino acids. The V segment lost 1 base and the J segment 4 bases; nucleotides outside the gene matches: 9. Here the CDR3 reads CSARVILAGVGYNEQFF. CDR3 coding DNA: TGCAGTGCTAGAGTCATACTAGCGGGAGTTGGGTACAATGAGCAGTTCTTC.

This clonotype occurred many times. The chain employs TRBV12-3 or TRBV12-4 and TRBJ1-3; the D is unclear. With 2 bases removed from V and 0 bases from J, the gap between germline ends came to 8 bases. The CDR3 has 15 amino acids. The CDR3 reads CASSLWEGSGNTIYF. In nucleotides, the CDR3 is TGTGCCAGCAGTTTATGGGAGGGCTCTGGAAACACCATATATTTT.

In this sample, this clonotype turned up a few times. The chain couples TRBV4-3 to TRBJ2-3; 11 bases are shared with TRBD2. Germline CDR1 reads LGHNA; CDR2 reads YSLEER. J gave up 8 bases and V 4 bases, and 11 bases lay outside the gene matches. The CDR3 consists of 16 residues. CDR3 DNA: TGCGCCAGCAGCCTTAGTAGCGGGAGGGCCTTAGGTACGCAGTATTTT. Residues: CASSLSSGRALGTQYF.

The CDR3 reads CASSLQGSISPLHF. The CDR3, as DNA: TGTGCCAGCAGTTTACAGGGCTCAATTTCACCCCTCCACTTT. The chain couples TRBV12-3 or TRBV12-4 to TRBJ1-6, with D perhaps TRBD1 (5 bases). V was cut by 2 bases and J by 9 bases, with 11 bases left in between. This CDR3 has 14 amino acids.

This clonotype was seen a handful of times. V usage is TRBV20-1 and J usage is TRBJ1-5, with a possible D match to TRBD1 (6 bases). Per germline, CDR1 DFQATT and CDR2 SNEGSKA (reference sequence). The CDR3 consists of 15 residues. V lost 3 bases and J lost 6, with 18 bases in between. The CDR3 sequence: CSASDGGGFSQPQHF. CDR3 DNA sequence: TGCAGTGCTAGTGACGGGGGCGGATTTAGTCAGCCCCAGCATTTT.

The chain joins TRBV2 to TRBJ1-2, with 10 bases that match TRBD1. The CDR3 has 18 amino acids. The V gene end was trimmed by 4 bases and the J gene end by 1 base; junction bases not matched to a gene: 12. CDR1 is SNHLY, CDR2 FYNNEI, per germline. In nucleotides, the CDR3 is TGTGCCAGCAGTGTCTCTCGGGACAGGGGTTCCCTTAACTATGGCTACACCTTC. Translation gives CASSVSRDRGSLNYGYTF.

This clonotype came up a few times. The gene calls are TRBV7-2 and TRBJ1-6; D ambiguous. Germline assignment: CDR1 SGHTA and CDR2 FQGNSA. V dropped 7 bases and J dropped 7 bases, with 17 bases sitting between them. The CDR3 covers 15 residues. The CDR3 protein is CASTQSSGRNSPLHF. The CDR3 DNA reads TGTGCCAGCACCCAATCGTCGGGAAGAAATTCACCCCTCCACTTT.

This chain uses TRBV24-1 with TRBJ1-6; possible D gene TRBD1, 5 bases. Looked up from germline, CDR1 is KGHDR and CDR2 is SFDVKD. Trimming shortened V by 6 bases and J by 7 bases, and 12 bases separated the two germline ends. This CDR3 region has 14 residues. Here the CDR3 reads CATSTGPSNSPLHF. CDR3 nucleotide sequence: TGTGCCACCAGTACGGGACCGTCAAATTCACCCCTCCACTTT.

This clonotype was observed a handful of times. CDR3 loop: CASTSGTSGTETQYF. CDR3 sequence (DNA): TGTGCCAGCACCTCCGGGACTAGCGGGACTGAGACCCAGTACTTC. The chain joins TRBV2 to TRBJ2-5; 13 nucleotides align to TRBD2. Germline lookup yields CDR1 SNHLY and CDR2 FYNNEI. The J segment lost 5 bases and the V segment lost 7 bases, leaving 7 bases of the junction unmatched. This CDR3 is 15 amino acids long. The full variable domain, its missing parts supplied by reference TRBV2 and TRBJ2-5, is EPEVTQTPSHQVTQMGQEVILRCVPISNHLYFYWYRQILGQKVEFLVSFYNNEISEKSEIFDDQFSVERPDGSNFTLKIRSTKLEDSAMYFCASTSGTSGTETQYFGPGTRLLVL.

This clonotype was seen repeatedly, ten times or more. The J gene is TRBJ1-2, the V gene TRBV2, with 10 bases fitting TRBD1. Germline CDR1 is SNHLY and CDR2 is FYNNEI. The CDR3 covers 14 residues. V shed 7 bases, J shed 6 bases, and the junction held 8 bases outside the gene matches. The DNA for the CDR3 is TGTGCCAGCACCCGGGACAGGGGCATTGATGGCTACACCTTC. Encoded protein: CASTRDRGIDGYTF.

The CDR3 nucleotides read TGTGCCAGCAGTGGGTACCGGGACAGGGCTCGGGCCGGGGAGCTGTTTTTT. Amino acid sequence: CASSGYRDRARAGELFF. The rearrangement links TRBV27 to TRBJ2-2; 9 positions agree with TRBD1. CDR1 and CDR2 from the germline V gene are MNHEY and SMNVEV (reference sequence). Trimming cost V 5 bases and J 6 bases; bases outside gene matches: 13. This CDR3 is 17 amino acids long.

The V gene is TRBV28, the J gene TRBJ2-7; unclear D gene. The CDR3 runs to 14 residues. Germline V lookup: CDR1 MDHEN, CDR2 SYDVKM. Trimming pared 4 bases from V and 2 bases from J, leaving 12 bases between. CDR3 coding DNA: TGTGCCAGCAGTTACCTCAACCGGACCTACGAGCAGTACTTC. This encodes CASSYLNRTYEQYF.

This clonotype was seen more than once but under ten times. V and J are TRBV19 and TRBJ2-7, with 8 bases aligning to TRBD2. J gave up 3 bases and V 7 bases, and 14 bases lay outside the gene matches. The length of the CDR3 is 16 residues. CDR1 and CDR2 (germline): LNHDA, SQIVND (reference sequence). In DNA, the CDR3 is TGTGCCAGTATTGGGGGGGGAGCGGGAGATCGCTACGAGCAGTACTTC. Residues: CASIGGGAGDRYEQYF. The entire variable domain, with the rest obtained from reference TRBV19 and TRBJ2-7, is as follows: DGGITQSPKYLFRKEGQNVTLSCEQNLNHDAMYWYRQDPGQGLRLIYYSQIVNDFQKGDIAEGYSVSREKKESFPLTVTSAQKNPTAFYLCASIGGGAGDRYEQYFGPGTRLTVT.

This clonotype showed up just a few times. The rearrangement joins TRBV2 to TRBJ2-1; D remains ambiguous. CDR1 and CDR2 (germline): SNHLY, FYNNEI. Between the trimmed V and J ends, which lost 4 bases and 2 bases, there was a span of 12 bases. CDR3 length: 15 residues. DNA of the CDR3: TGTGCCAGCAGTGGAACTGACGCCCCCTACAATGAGCAGTTCTTC. Translated: CASSGTDAPYNEQFF.

The table lists this clonotype with a few counts. The rearrangement uses TRBV14 and TRBJ2-2, with TRBD1 matching over 7 bases. This CDR3 comprises 17 residues. V trimming: 4 bases; J trimming: 8 bases; junction bases outside the gene matches: 16. CDR1 SGHDN and CDR2 FVKESK come from the germline V gene. The CDR3 reads CASSPHRGPRISGELFF. The CDR3 DNA is TGTGCCAGCAGCCCACACAGGGGCCCTCGAATCTCGGGGGAGCTGTTTTTT. The full variable domain, with the rest looked up from reference TRBV14 and TRBJ2-2, is EAGVTQFPSHSVIEKGQTVTLRCDPISGHDNLYWYRRVMGKEIKFLLHFVKESKQDESGMPNNRFLAERTGGTYSTLKVQPAELEDSGVYFCASSPHRGPRISGELFFGEGSRLTVL.

The table lists this clonotype with a few counts. The chain uses TRBV29-1 and TRBJ1-2; D is unresolved. CDR3 length: 8 residues. The V end lost 4 bases, the J end lost 8 bases, and 2 bases lay between the germline ends. CDR1 SQVTM and CDR2 ANQGSEA come from the germline V gene. Written as DNA, the CDR3 is TGCAGCGTTGGCGGCTACACCTTC. Translated: CSVGGYTF. Variable domain in full (rest from reference TRBV29-1 and TRBJ1-2): SAVISQKPSRDICQRGTSLTIQCQVDSQVTMMFWYRQQPGQSLTLIATANQGSEATYESGFVIDKFPISRPNLTFSTLTVSNMSPEDSSIYLCSVGGYTFGSGTRLTVV.